This entry describes one T cell receptor (beta chain). The record originates from a study of technical replicates of blood from a handful of donors. The CDR3 contains 16 residues. Germline V gives CDR1 SGHDT, CDR2 YYEEEE. Trimming removed 4 bases from V and 3 bases from J, with 19 bases in between. Some clones are missing from TCRdb's copy, which holds only in-frame ones; the method was immunoSEQ multiplex PCR. Of roughly 76,000 clones in the sample, more than 85% are singletons; the top ten hold roughly 0.37%. The chain combines TRBV5-6 with TRBJ1-2, with D tentatively TRBD1 (5 bases). This receptor was obtained from a human donor in good health. Some clones in this sample may be carry-over from other donors' samples. The sample was T cells isolated from PBMCs. CDR3 bases: TGTGCCAGCAGCGAACGTTATGGGGCCTCCTACTATGGCTACACCTTC. It translates to CASSERYGASYYGYTF. Full variable domain (remainder filled in from reference TRBV5-6 and TRBJ1-2): DAGVTQSPTHLIKTRGQQVTLRCSPKSGHDTVSWYQQALGQGPQFIFQYYEEEERQRGNFPDRFSGHQFPNYSSELNVNALLLGDSALYLCASSERYGASYYGYTFGSGTRLTVV.